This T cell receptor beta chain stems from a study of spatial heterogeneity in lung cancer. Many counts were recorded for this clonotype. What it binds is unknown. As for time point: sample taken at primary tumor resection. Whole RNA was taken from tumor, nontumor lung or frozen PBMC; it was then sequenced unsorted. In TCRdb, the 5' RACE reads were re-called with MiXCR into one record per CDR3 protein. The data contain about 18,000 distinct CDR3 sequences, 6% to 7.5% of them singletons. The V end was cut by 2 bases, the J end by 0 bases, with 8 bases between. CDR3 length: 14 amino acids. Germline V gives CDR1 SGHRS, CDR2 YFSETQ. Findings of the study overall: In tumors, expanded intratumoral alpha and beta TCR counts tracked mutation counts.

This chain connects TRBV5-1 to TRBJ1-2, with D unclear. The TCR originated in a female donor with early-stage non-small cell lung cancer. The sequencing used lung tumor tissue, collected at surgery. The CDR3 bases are TGCGCCAGCAGCTTAGAATCCCCTAACTATGGCTACACCTTC. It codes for CASSLESPNYGYTF.